One T cell receptor beta chain is described in this entry. Its antigen is as yet unknown. The data are from a study of T cells in tuberculosis. Turning to the study itself: T cells were selected with CD1B tetramers loaded with glucose monomycolate. Study outcomes and limitations: Active tuberculosis TCR-alpha repertoires lay closer to GMM-specific TCRs than IGRA-negative controls, suggesting clonal expansion.

The CDR3 totals 14 residues. Germline V gene lookup returns CDR1 SGHNT and CDR2 YYREEE (reference sequence). V was shortened by 1 base and J by 9 bases, with 17 bases between the two germline ends. Clones were sequenced by immunoSEQ multiplex PCR, and TCRdb holds only the in-frame ones, with some missing. The sample lists some 31,000 clones, about 90% seen once, with roughly 6.6% in the top ten. Time point denoted: new active TB diagnosis, blood taken before or within 7 days of starting treatment. This receptor was taken from an adult with tuberculosis. This chain uses TRBV5-4 with TRBJ2-7; a possible D gene is TRBD2 (5 bases). Sample: PBMCs, taken at tuberculosis diagnosis. In nucleotides, the CDR3 is TGTGCCAGCAGCTTGAACCCACTAGGAGTTTGGCAGTACTTC. This gives the protein CASSLNPLGVWQYF.